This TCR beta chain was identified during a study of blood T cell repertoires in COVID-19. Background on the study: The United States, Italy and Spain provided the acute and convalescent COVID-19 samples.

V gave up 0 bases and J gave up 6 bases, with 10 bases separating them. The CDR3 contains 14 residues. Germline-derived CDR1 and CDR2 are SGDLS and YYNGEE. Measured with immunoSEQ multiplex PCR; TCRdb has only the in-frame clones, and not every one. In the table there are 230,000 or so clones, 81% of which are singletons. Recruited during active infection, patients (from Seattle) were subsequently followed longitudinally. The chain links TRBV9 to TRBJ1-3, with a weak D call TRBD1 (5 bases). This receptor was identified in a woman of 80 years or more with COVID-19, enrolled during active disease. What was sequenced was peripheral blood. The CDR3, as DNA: TGTGCCAGCAGCGTAGGTCAGGGCGTAAACACCATATATTTT. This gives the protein CASSVGQGVNTIYF. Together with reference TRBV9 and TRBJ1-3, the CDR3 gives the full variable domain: DSGVTQTPKHLITATGQRVTLRCSPRSGDLSVYWYQQSLDQGLQFLIQYYNGEERAKGNILERFSAQQFPDLHSELNLSSLELGDSALYFCASSVGQGVNTIYFGEGSWLTVV.